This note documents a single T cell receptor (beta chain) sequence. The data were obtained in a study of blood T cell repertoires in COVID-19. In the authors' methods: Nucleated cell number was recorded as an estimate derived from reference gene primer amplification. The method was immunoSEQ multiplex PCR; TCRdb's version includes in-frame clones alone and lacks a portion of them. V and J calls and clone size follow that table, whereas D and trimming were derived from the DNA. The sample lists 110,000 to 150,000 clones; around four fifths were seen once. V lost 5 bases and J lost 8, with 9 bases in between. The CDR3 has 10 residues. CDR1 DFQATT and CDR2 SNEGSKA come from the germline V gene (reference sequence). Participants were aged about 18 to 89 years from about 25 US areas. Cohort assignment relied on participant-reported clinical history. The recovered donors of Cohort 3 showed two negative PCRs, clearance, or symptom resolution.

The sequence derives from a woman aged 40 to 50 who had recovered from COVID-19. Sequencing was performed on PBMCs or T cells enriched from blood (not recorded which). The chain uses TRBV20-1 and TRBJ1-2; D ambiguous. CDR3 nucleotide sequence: TGCAGTGCTCCAGGTGGCGGCTACACCTTC. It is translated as CSAPGGGYTF.